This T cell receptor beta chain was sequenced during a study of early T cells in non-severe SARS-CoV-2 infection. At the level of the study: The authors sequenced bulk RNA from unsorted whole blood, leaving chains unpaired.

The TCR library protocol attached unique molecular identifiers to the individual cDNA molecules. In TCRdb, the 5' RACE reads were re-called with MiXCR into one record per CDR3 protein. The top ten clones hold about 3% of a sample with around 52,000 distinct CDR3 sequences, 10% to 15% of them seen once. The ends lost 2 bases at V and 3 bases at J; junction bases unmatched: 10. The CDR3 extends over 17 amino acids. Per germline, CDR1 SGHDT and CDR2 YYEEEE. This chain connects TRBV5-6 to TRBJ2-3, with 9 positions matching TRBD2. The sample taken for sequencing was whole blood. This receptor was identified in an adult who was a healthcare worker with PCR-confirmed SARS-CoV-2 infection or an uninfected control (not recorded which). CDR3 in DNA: TGTGCCAGCAGCTTTTCAGGACTAGCGTTTGTGACAGATACGCAGTATTTT. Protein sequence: CASSFSGLAFVTDTQYF.